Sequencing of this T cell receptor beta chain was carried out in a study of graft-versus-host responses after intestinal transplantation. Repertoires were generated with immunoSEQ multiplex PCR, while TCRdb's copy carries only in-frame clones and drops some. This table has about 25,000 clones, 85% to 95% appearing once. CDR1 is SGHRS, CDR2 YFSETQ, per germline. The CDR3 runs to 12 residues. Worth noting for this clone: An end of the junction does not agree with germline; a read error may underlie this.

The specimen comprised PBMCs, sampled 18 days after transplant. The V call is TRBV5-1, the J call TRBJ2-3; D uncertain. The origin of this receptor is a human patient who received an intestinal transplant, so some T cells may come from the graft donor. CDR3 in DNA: TGCGCCACCAGCTACCTGGGAGATACGCAGTATTTT. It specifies CATSYLGDTQYF.